This record covers a single TCR beta chain. As originally analysed: Estimated nucleated cell counts came from reference gene primer amplification. Method: immunoSEQ multiplex PCR; TCRdb's copy keeps in-frame clones and lacks some. The DNA was the basis for D and trimming; V, J and clone size are from that table. The sample has 72,000 or so clones; roughly 90% are singletons. This sample stems from a study of blood T cell repertoires in COVID-19. Overall study context: Acute-phase and convalescent COVID-19 samples originated in the United States, Italy and Spain. In each case, the material was cDNA or gDNA derived from T cells, B-cell-depleted T cells, or PBMCs.

Trimming removed 7 bases at V and 2 bases at J, with 9 bases between. Germline-derived CDR1 and CDR2 are SNHLY and FYNNEI. CDR3 length: 12 residues. Sequencing used peripheral blood. The chain links TRBV2 to TRBJ2-7; D is perhaps TRBD1 (6 bases). The sequence was obtained from a man aged 60 to 75 with acute or convalescent COVID-19. CDR3 DNA sequence: TGTGCCAGCACTCAGGGGACCTACGAGCAGTACTTC. This codes for CASTQGTYEQYF.